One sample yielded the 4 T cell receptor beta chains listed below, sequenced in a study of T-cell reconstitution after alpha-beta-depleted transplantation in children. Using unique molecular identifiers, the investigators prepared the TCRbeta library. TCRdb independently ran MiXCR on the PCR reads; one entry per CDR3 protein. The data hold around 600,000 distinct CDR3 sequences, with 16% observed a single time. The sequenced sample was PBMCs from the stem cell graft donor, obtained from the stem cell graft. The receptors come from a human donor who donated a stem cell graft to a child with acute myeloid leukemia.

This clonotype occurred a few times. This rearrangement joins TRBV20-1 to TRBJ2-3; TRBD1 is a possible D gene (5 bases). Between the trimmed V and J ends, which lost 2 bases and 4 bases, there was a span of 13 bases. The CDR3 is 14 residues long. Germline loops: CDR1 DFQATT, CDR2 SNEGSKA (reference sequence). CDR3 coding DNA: TGCAGTGCTAGACCCACAGGTGTGCCAGATACGCAGTATTTT. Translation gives CSARPTGVPDTQYF.

In DNA, the CDR3 is TGTGCCATGGCCGGGACAGGGGCCGACGAGCAGTACTTC. It encodes CAMAGTGADEQYF. This rearrangement joins TRBV10-3 to TRBJ2-7, with 10 bases lining up with TRBD1. CDR1 is ENHRY and CDR2 is SYGVKD in the germline V gene. This CDR3 has 13 amino acids. With 9 bases clipped from V and 5 bases from J, the junction kept 7 bases outside the gene matches.

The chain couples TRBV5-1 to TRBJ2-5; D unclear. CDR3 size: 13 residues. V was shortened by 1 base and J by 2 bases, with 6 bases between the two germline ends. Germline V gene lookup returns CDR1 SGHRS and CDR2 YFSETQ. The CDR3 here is CASSLSQQETQYF. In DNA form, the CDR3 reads TGCGCCAGCAGCTTGTCCCAACAAGAGACCCAGTACTTC.

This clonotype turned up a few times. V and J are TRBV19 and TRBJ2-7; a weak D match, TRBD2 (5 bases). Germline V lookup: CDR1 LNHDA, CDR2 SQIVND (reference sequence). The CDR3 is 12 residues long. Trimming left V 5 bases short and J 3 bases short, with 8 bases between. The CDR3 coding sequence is TGTGCCAGTAGTCCGGGGTTCTACGAGCAGTACTTC. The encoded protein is CASSPGFYEQYF. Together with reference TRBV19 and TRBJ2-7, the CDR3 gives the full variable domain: DGGITQSPKYLFRKEGQNVTLSCEQNLNHDAMYWYRQDPGQGLRLIYYSQIVNDFQKGDIAEGYSVSREKKESFPLTVTSAQKNPTAFYLCASSPGFYEQYFGPGTRLTVT.